The T cell receptor (beta chain) described here comes from a study of blood T cells in healthy people across ages. Germline V CDR1 and CDR2: LGHNA, YSLEER. This CDR3 has 14 residues. The V gene end was trimmed by 7 bases and the J gene end by 7 bases; junction bases not matched to a gene: 12. The study's findings and limits: Shifts in expanded clonotypes may have been confounded by donor CMV status, which was unknown.

Donors each provided around 10 milliliters of peripheral blood. This clonotype has ten or more counts. What it recognizes is unknown. The second PCR ran about 6 to 11 cycles with a sample-barcoded 5' primer and J-beta primers. Each CDR3 protein is one row after TCRdb ran MiXCR on the 5' RACE reads. This table holds 850,000 or so distinct CDR3 sequences, under 30% found once. Sequenced input: blood. V is TRBV4-3 and J is TRBJ1-2; 7 bases match TRBD1. The sequence came from a woman older than 75 in good health. As DNA, the CDR3 is TGCGCCAGCACCATACAGGGGAGTGGCGGTGGCTACACCTTC. This encodes CASTIQGSGGGYTF.